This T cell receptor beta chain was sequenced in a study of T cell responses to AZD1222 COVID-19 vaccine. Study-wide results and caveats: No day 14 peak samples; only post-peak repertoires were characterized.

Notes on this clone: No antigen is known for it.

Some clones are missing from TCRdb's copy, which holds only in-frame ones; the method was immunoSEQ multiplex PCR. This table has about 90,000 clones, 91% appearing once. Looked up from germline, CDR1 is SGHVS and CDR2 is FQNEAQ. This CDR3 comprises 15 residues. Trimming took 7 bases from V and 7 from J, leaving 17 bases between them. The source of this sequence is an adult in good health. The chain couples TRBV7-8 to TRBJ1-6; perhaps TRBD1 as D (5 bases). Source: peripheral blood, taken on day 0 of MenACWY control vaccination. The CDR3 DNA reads TGTGCCAGCAAACCCGAACTCGGGGGGAATTCACCCCTCCACTTT. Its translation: CASKPELGGNSPLHF.